This TCR beta chain was captured by sequencing in a study of blood T cells in healthy people across ages. The study, taken as a whole, reports: Older age coincided with a roughly linear decline in TCR beta diversity per million T cells. The study could not conclusively compare naive and antigen-experienced cells, given its unsorted PBMCs.

For this clonotype: Antigen unknown.

Combining a sample-barcoded 5' primer with a J-beta primer mix, a second PCR ran for roughly 7 to 12 cycles. TCRdb re-called the 5' RACE reads through MiXCR, storing one row per CDR3 protein. This table holds approximately 730,000 distinct CDR3 sequences, 35% to 45% found once. V gave up 5 bases and J gave up 5 bases, with 15 bases separating them. Germline V CDR1 and CDR2: SGHAT, FQNNGV. The CDR3 totals 14 residues. V usage is TRBV11-2 and J usage is TRBJ2-5, with D possibly being TRBD2 (6 bases). Sequencing was carried out using blood. This receptor was taken from a woman aged 55-69 years in good health. The CDR3 is CASSDLGGLETQYF. The DNA of the CDR3 is TGTGCCAGCAGCGACCTAGGAGGGTTGGAGACCCAGTACTTC.